Below, 17 T cell receptor beta chains from the same sample are listed, as sequenced in a study of beta chain features in type 1 diabetes. All of the isolated RNA was reverse transcribed, so expressed TCRB transcripts were sequenced. Method: immunoSEQ multiplex PCR; TCRdb's copy keeps in-frame clones and lacks some. The sample records some 150,000 clones, roughly 9.7% being singletons. Source material: central memory CD4+ T cells from blood. The origin of the receptors is a woman aged 35 to 49 in good health.

This chain joins TRBV5-1 and TRBJ2-7, with D possibly matching TRBD2 (6 bases). The germline V gene encodes CDR1 SGHRS and CDR2 YFSETQ. V lost 7 bases and J 3 bases, leaving 17 bases between the germline ends. The CDR3 is 14 amino acids. The chain's CDR3 is CASQPPGSNYEQYF. In DNA form, the CDR3 reads TGCGCCAGCCAACCCCCCGGGAGCAACTACGAGCAGTACTTC. Full variable domain (remainder filled in from reference TRBV5-1 and TRBJ2-7): KAGVTQTPRYLIKTRGQQVTLSCSPISGHRSVSWYQQTPGQGLQFLFEYFSETQRNKGNFPGRFSGRQFSNSRSEMNVSTLELGDSALYLCASQPPGSNYEQYFGPGTRLTVT.

This clone was seen a handful of times. The chain employs TRBV5-1 and TRBJ1-6, with 7 bases lining up with TRBD1. CDR3 length: 16 residues. The germline CDR1 and CDR2 sequences are SGHRS and YFSETQ. Trimming took 0 bases from V and 6 from J; bases not matched to a gene: 6. The CDR3 spells CASSLARDRANSPLHF. The CDR3 DNA reads TGCGCCAGCAGCTTGGCTCGAGACAGGGCTAATTCACCCCTCCACTTT.

The CDR3 is CASSQTSGGEQYF. Written as DNA, the CDR3 is TGTGCCAGCAGCCAGACTAGCGGCGGCGAGCAGTACTTC. The chain couples TRBV2 to TRBJ2-7; 9 bases map to TRBD2. Germline lookup yields CDR1 SNHLY and CDR2 FYNNEI. The CDR3 spans 13 residues. Losses at the gene ends were 6 bases for V and 6 bases for J; bases not matched to a gene: 6.

This clone turned up a few times. The V and J genes are TRBV6-5 and TRBJ1-3; tentative D call: TRBD1 (5 bases). The CDR3 totals 13 residues. V gave up 9 bases and J gave up 0 bases, with 9 bases separating them. Germline V lookup: CDR1 MNHEY, CDR2 SVGAGI. CDR3 loop: CASTGTSGNTIYF. CDR3 DNA: TGTGCCAGTACAGGTACCTCTGGAAACACCATATATTTT.

The V call is TRBV9, the J call TRBJ2-5, with 11 bases that match TRBD2. CDR1 and CDR2 from the germline V gene are SGDLS and YYNGEE. The V and J ends lost 4 bases and 6 bases, in that order; junction bases with no gene match: 11. The CDR3 length is 16 residues. CDR3 amino acids: CASSPLAGGPRQTQYF. The CDR3 DNA follows: TGTGCCAGCAGCCCATTAGCGGGGGGGCCTCGACAGACCCAGTACTTC.

This clone was counted only a few times. The CDR3 DNA is TGTGCCAGCAGCTTAGGGACTACACAAGAGACCCAGTACTTC. Its protein product is CASSLGTTQETQYF. V gene TRBV7-2 combines with J gene TRBJ2-5; tentatively, D is TRBD2 (6 bases). The CDR3 runs to 14 residues. CDR1 is SGHTA, CDR2 FQGNSA, per germline. Trimming took 1 base from V and 2 from J, leaving 8 bases between them.

The V call is TRBV19, the J call TRBJ1-2; D uncertain. Germline V gene sequence: CDR1 LNHDA, CDR2 SQIVND (reference sequence). V was shortened by 2 bases and J by 4 bases, with 5 bases between the two germline ends. The CDR3 extends over 12 amino acids. CDR3 residues: CASSIPSYGYTF. The CDR3 coding sequence is TGTGCCAGTAGTATACCCAGCTATGGCTACACCTTC.

This clone appeared a few times. The CDR3, as DNA: TGTGCCAGTAGTATAGATCGGGAGAAGCAGCCCCAGCATTTT. Protein: CASSIDREKQPQHF. The chain recombines TRBV19 with TRBJ1-5; D is unclear. CDR1 is LNHDA and CDR2 is SQIVND in the germline V gene (reference sequence). Trimming cost V 0 bases and J 7 bases, with 10 bases left between them. The length of the CDR3 is 14 residues.

This clone was seen a handful of times. The chain couples TRBV5-1 to TRBJ2-1, with D possibly being TRBD2 (6 bases). The CDR3 sequence is 15 residues long. Trimming removed 6 bases at V and 2 bases at J, with 15 bases between. Per germline, CDR1 SGHRS and CDR2 YFSETQ. The CDR3 DNA sequence: TGCGCCAGCAACACCCGGGACTGGACCTACAATGAGCAGTTCTTC. Protein sequence: CASNTRDWTYNEQFF.

V is TRBV11-2 and J is TRBJ1-2; 8 bases fit TRBD1. The trim removed 5 bases at V and 4 bases at J, leaving 6 bases unmatched. The CDR3 sequence is 14 residues long. Germline CDR1 is SGHAT and CDR2 is FQNNGV. CDR3 protein: CASSRQGKGYGYTF. The DNA of the CDR3 is TGTGCCAGCAGCCGACAGGGGAAGGGCTATGGCTACACCTTC.

This clone came up a few times. This rearrangement joins TRBV6-5 to TRBJ2-2, with D tentatively TRBD1 (5 bases). Trimming shortened V by 6 bases and J by 6 bases, and 11 bases separated the two germline ends. Germline V lookup: CDR1 MNHEY, CDR2 SVGAGI. This CDR3 region has 13 residues. The CDR3 region has the DNA TGTGCCAGCAGGGGCAGGGCGTCCGGGGAGCTGTTTTTT. As protein: CASRGRASGELFF.

The chain is built from TRBV10-2 and TRBJ1-2; tentatively, D is TRBD1 (5 bases). The CDR3 is 14 amino acids. Germline CDR1 WSHSY, CDR2 SAAADI. Trimming stripped 3 bases from V and 3 bases from J, with 11 bases between. The CDR3 DNA follows: TGCGCCAGCAGTGAAGCCGGAGGGGACTATGGCTACACCTTC. This codes for CASSEAGGDYGYTF.

This clone showed up just a few times. The V call is TRBV10-3, the J call TRBJ1-1; weak D call: TRBD1 (6 bases). The germline gives CDR1 ENHRY, CDR2 SYGVKD. The CDR3 covers 12 residues. V shed 11 bases and J shed 3 bases, with 13 bases lying between them. CDR3 DNA: TGTGCCGTGCAGGGGAGGGACACTGAAGCTTTCTTT. It translates to CAVQGRDTEAFF.

The chain links TRBV18 to TRBJ2-3; 7 nucleotides align to TRBD1. V trimming: 3 bases; J trimming: 7 bases; junction bases outside the gene matches: 10. CDR1 is KGHSH, CDR2 LQKENI, per germline. There are 15 residues in the CDR3. In DNA form, the CDR3 reads TGTGCCAGCTCACCCGAACAGGGGCTGGGAAATACGCAGTATTTT. It specifies CASSPEQGLGNTQYF.

This chain joins TRBV2 and TRBJ2-3; 7 bases agree with TRBD2. The CDR3 runs to 14 residues. The ends lost 7 bases at V and 0 bases at J; junction bases unmatched: 4. The germline V gene encodes CDR1 SNHLY and CDR2 FYNNEI. CDR3 in amino acids: CASTGLTSTDTQYF. As DNA, the CDR3 is TGTGCCAGCACGGGACTAACAAGCACAGATACGCAGTATTTT.

The chain joins TRBV11-2 to TRBJ2-1, with 11 positions matching TRBD2. The CDR3 has 16 amino acids. Germline CDR1 is SGHAT and CDR2 is FQNNGV. The V gene end was trimmed by 5 bases and the J gene end by 8 bases; junction bases not matched to a gene: 11. The CDR3 bases are TGTGCCAGCAGCCCGCTTGTTAGCGGGGGGGCTGATGAGCAGTTCTTC. Amino acids: CASSPLVSGGADEQFF.

Points on this clone: A much larger clone differs from this one at a single base, so this may be a read error. J is TRBJ1-1 and V is TRBV7-8; TRBD1 agrees at 7 bases. The J segment lost 1 base and the V segment lost 1 base, leaving 0 bases of the junction unmatched. The CDR3 consists of 14 residues. Germline CDR1 reads SGHVS; CDR2 reads FQNEAQ. The CDR3 nucleotides are TGTGCCAGCAGCTTAGGACAGGGGAACACTGAAGCTTTCTTT. Translation gives CASSLGQGNTEAFF.